The following is a T cell receptor beta chain sequence with its context. What it binds is unknown. At one end the junction does not follow the germline gene, possibly because of a read error. This sample was included in a study of shared clonotypes between healthy human individuals. Study in general: Three plates each covered CD4 naive and memory; CD8 naive two, CD8 memory one.

The protocol was immunoSEQ multiplex PCR, while the TCRdb copy is restricted to in-frame clones and leaves out a portion. The repertoire holds roughly 2,500,000 clones, with roughly 93% as singletons. A split of CD4+ cells into CD45RA+ naive and CD45RA-negative memory subsets was performed. General study results and limits: Even with large depth, rarefaction showed that sorted-subset sequencing was incomplete. Naive CD4 clonotypes were shared across several donors at 4% to 5%.

The sequencing sample was made of naive CD4+ T cells from PBMCs. Subset specified: CD45RA+ positively selected. The receptor was isolated from a man younger than 30 in good health. Some clones in this sample may be carry-over from other donors' samples.

The CDR3 DNA is TGTGCCAGCACCAAAGGGGGGCCCCCCCCCGCCTTC. Protein: CASTKGGPPPAF. The chain combines TRBV6-6 with TRBJ1-2; D possibly corresponds to TRBD1 (6 bases). The CDR3 has 12 amino acids. Germline values: CDR1 MNHNY, CDR2 SVGAGI (reference sequence).